These 6 T cell receptor beta chains were all obtained from the same sample, sequenced in a study of beta chain features in type 1 diabetes. Reverse transcribing all isolated RNA meant expressed TCRB transcripts were sequenced. The table came from immunoSEQ multiplex PCR; TCRdb's copy has only in-frame clones and leaves some out. Altogether 230,000 or so clones are present, more than 15% being singletons, with the ten largest covering approximately 0.087%. Broader study findings: In all four CD4+ subsets, TCRB CDR3 length was significantly, moderately reduced in type 1 diabetes.

Their antigen targets remain unknown. Sequencing was done on a sample of naive CD4+ T cells from blood. The receptors here all came from a man aged 25 to 45 with type 1 diabetes.

The CDR3 protein is CAWNSGSDQPQHF. Here the CDR3 DNA reads TGTGCCTGGAATTCGGGCTCTGATCAGCCCCAGCATTTT. This chain links TRBV30 with TRBJ1-5; D not resolved. The germline gives CDR1 GTSNPN, CDR2 SVGIG (reference sequence). V lost 4 bases, J lost 5 bases, and 12 bases lay in between. This CDR3 has 13 residues.

The gene calls are TRBV7-8 and TRBJ2-5; TRBD1 matches at 10 bases. V was pared by 4 bases and J by 5 bases, with 7 bases of the junction left unmatched. CDR1 SGHVS and CDR2 FQNEAQ come from the germline V gene. This CDR3 has 15 residues. CDR3 loop: CASSSRQGARETQYF. In DNA form, the CDR3 reads TGTGCCAGCAGCTCGAGACAGGGGGCAAGGGAGACCCAGTACTTC.

The chain combines TRBV19 with TRBJ2-5, with 8 nucleotides matching TRBD1. The CDR3 consists of 14 residues. The germline CDR1 and CDR2 sequences are LNHDA and SQIVND (reference sequence). V trimming: 3 bases; J trimming: 4 bases; junction bases outside the gene matches: 4. This chain's CDR3 is CASSIADRAETQYF. In DNA, the CDR3 is TGTGCCAGTAGTATCGCGGACAGGGCAGAGACCCAGTACTTC.

This clone was seen only a few times. This chain uses TRBV4-1 with TRBJ2-1; 9 nucleotides line up with TRBD2. V shed 1 base and J 5 bases; nucleotides not matched to a gene: 6. The CDR3 consists of 16 residues. Per the germline V gene, CDR1 is MGHRA and CDR2 is YSYEKL. The DNA for the CDR3 is TGCGCCAGCAGCCAAGTGGCTAGCGGGATAGACAATGAGCAGTTCTTC. Translating it yields CASSQVASGIDNEQFF.

V is TRBV7-9 and J is TRBJ2-5; TRBD2 is a possible D gene (5 bases). V lost 5 bases and J lost 2, with 18 bases in between. Germline V lookup: CDR1 SEHNR, CDR2 FQNEAQ (reference sequence). CDR3 length: 16 amino acids. The CDR3 reads CASSPGNAFRQETQYF. The CDR3 bases are TGTGCCAGCAGCCCGGGAAATGCTTTCCGTCAAGAGACCCAGTACTTC. The full variable domain, with the rest looked up from reference TRBV7-9 and TRBJ2-5, is DTGVSQNPRHKITKRGQNVTFRCDPISEHNRLYWYRQTLGQGPEFLTYFQNEAQLEKSRLLSDRFSAERPKGSFSTLEIQRTEQGDSAMYLCASSPGNAFRQETQYFGPGTRLLVL.

This clone appeared a few times. The chain combines TRBV29-1 with TRBJ2-5; D gene unclear. Deletions cut 2 bases from V and 1 base from J, with 5 bases between. The germline V gene encodes CDR1 SQVTM and CDR2 ANQGSEA. The CDR3 runs to 12 residues. CDR3: CSVEHGQETQYF. In DNA, the CDR3 is TGCAGCGTTGAACACGGCCAAGAGACCCAGTACTTC.